Each of the 11 T cell receptor beta chains below was sequenced from the same sample in a study of T cells after yellow fever vaccination (dated by TCRdb to 2018 to 2020). Preparation of the library involved 5' RACE. Sequenced using an Illumina NovaSeq 6000. TCRdb trimmed public reads at Q25 via fastp, called clones via MiXCR and kept in-frame beta chains. Rows with a matching CDR3 protein are joined into one entry that keeps the most common DNA and genes. Counted in this sample were a few hundred thousand distinct CDR3 sequences; roughly 4.3% of them appeared once. The top ten hold approximately 20% of the sample. The treatment or condition tag for this specimen amounts to: live attenuated yellow fever vaccine strain. The source was PBMCs, collected 15 days after the yellow fever booster vaccination. These receptors all come from a man younger than 30 who received the YFV17D yellow fever vaccine.

The V and J genes are TRBV20-1 and TRBJ2-1; the D gene is possibly TRBD1 (5 bases). Germline V CDR1 and CDR2: DFQATT, SNEGSKA (reference sequence). The ends were cut back, 8 bases at V and 1 base at J, with 9 bases in the middle. The CDR3 runs to 12 residues. The CDR3 region is CSQDSSYNEQFF. CDR3 coding DNA: TGCAGTCAAGACAGTTCCTACAATGAGCAGTTCTTC.

This chain uses TRBV7-8 with TRBJ1-2, with D maybe TRBD1 (6 bases). CDR1 and CDR2 from the germline V gene are SGHVS and FQNEAQ. Trimming pared 5 bases from V and 3 bases from J, leaving 19 bases between. The CDR3 loop spans 16 amino acids. CDR3: CASSGGGRTRYYGYTF. For the CDR3, the DNA is TGTGCCAGCAGCGGGGGGGGGCGGACCCGATACTATGGCTACACCTTC.

J is TRBJ2-7 and V is TRBV3-1, with 8 bases fitting TRBD1. CDR3 length: 17 amino acids. V was pared by 0 bases and J by 3 bases, with 10 bases of the junction left unmatched. The germline CDR1 and CDR2 sequences are LGHDT and YNNKEL (reference sequence). CDR3 sequence reads: CASSQDRIRDRYYEQYF. Written as DNA, the CDR3 is TGTGCCAGCAGCCAAGATCGGATCCGGGACAGGTACTACGAGCAGTACTTC.

This clonotype was observed many times. The chain couples TRBV30 to TRBJ2-4, with D possibly being TRBD2 (5 bases). The length of the CDR3 is 15 residues. The V end lost 0 bases, the J end lost 4 bases, and 13 bases lay between the germline ends. Looked up from germline, CDR1 is GTSNPN and CDR2 is SVGIG (reference sequence). CDR3 protein: CAWSVDRRGKNIQYF. Written as DNA, the CDR3 is TGTGCCTGGAGTGTAGATCGGAGAGGGAAAAACATTCAGTACTTC. Full variable domain (rest looked up from reference TRBV30 and TRBJ2-4): SQTIHQWPATLVQPVGSPLSLECTVEGTSNPNLYWYRQAAGRGLQLLFYSVGIGQISSEVPQNLSASRPQDRQFILSSKKLLLSDSGFYLCAWSVDRRGKNIQYFGAGTRLSVL.

This chain uses TRBV9 with TRBJ1-1, with 9 bases matching TRBD1. Losses at the gene ends were 3 bases for V and 3 bases for J; bases not matched to a gene: 3. CDR3 length equals 14 residues. CDR1 is SGDLS and CDR2 is YYNGEE in the germline V gene. Written as DNA, the CDR3 is TGTGCCAGCAGCGCTGGACAGGGGCACACTGAAGCTTTCTTT. Translation: CASSAGQGHTEAFF.

The rearrangement uses TRBV2 and TRBJ2-1, with 9 bases that match TRBD1. This CDR3 contains 16 residues. The germline V gene encodes CDR1 SNHLY and CDR2 FYNNEI. V shed 6 bases and J 0 bases; nucleotides not matched to a gene: 6. DNA of the CDR3: TGTGCCAGCAGGGCAACAGGGGGCGCCTCCTACAATGAGCAGTTCTTC. It codes for CASRATGGASYNEQFF.

This clonotype appeared many times. The chain employs TRBV6-2 or TRBV6-3 and TRBJ2-3; D is ambiguous. The CDR3 loop spans 14 amino acids. The ends were cut back, 5 bases at V and 2 bases at J, with 11 bases in the middle. Germline V lookup: CDR1 MNHEY, CDR2 SVGEGT. CDR3 in DNA: TGTGCCAGCAGTCCCGCGAGCCTCACAGATACGCAGTATTTT. It encodes CASSPASLTDTQYF.

The chain is built from TRBV18 and TRBJ1-5; D is unresolved. This CDR3 has 15 amino acids. V lost 5 bases, J lost 2 bases, and 13 bases lay in between. Germline V CDR1 and CDR2: KGHSH, LQKENI. CDR3 DNA sequence: TGTGCCAGCTCAGAGTCCTCGGCGGGCAATCAGCCCCAGCATTTT. Its protein product is CASSESSAGNQPQHF.

The gene calls are TRBV5-1 and TRBJ2-6; D is ambiguous. This CDR3 has 15 amino acids. The germline CDR1 and CDR2 sequences are SGHRS and YFSETQ. Trimming took 7 bases from V and 0 from J, leaving 11 bases between them. The CDR3: CASGDLYSGANVLTF. The CDR3 coding sequence is TGCGCCAGCGGCGACCTCTACTCTGGGGCCAACGTCCTGACTTTC.

This clonotype has a count of ten or more. The chain combines TRBV4-1 with TRBJ2-5; 7 bases are a match to TRBD1. Germline loops: CDR1 MGHRA, CDR2 YSYEKL. The V and J ends lost 1 base and 2 bases, in that order; junction bases with no gene match: 7. This CDR3 contains 16 residues. The CDR3: CASSQGLTDRQETQYF. CDR3 bases: TGCGCCAGCAGCCAAGGCCTTACGGACAGGCAAGAGACCCAGTACTTC.

This clonotype has a count of ten or more. The chain combines TRBV29-1 with TRBJ2-5, with a possible D match to TRBD1 (6 bases). The CDR3 length is 14 residues. Germline V gene data show CDR1 as SQVTM and CDR2 as ANQGSEA. Between the trimmed V and J ends, which lost 3 bases and 5 bases, there was a span of 16 bases. CDR3 sequence: CSVEGGQPAETQYF. The CDR3, as DNA: TGCAGCGTTGAGGGCGGACAGCCCGCGGAGACCCAGTACTTC.